This passage covers 12 T cell receptor beta chains from one sample sequenced in a study of OX40 agonist ivuxolimab in advanced cancers. TCRdb's table, derived via immunoSEQ multiplex PCR, lists solely in-frame clones and lacks some. The sample holds under 90,000 clones, about 83% seen once. The sequences come from CD4+ or CD8+ T cells sorted from blood, collected in a trial of the OX40 agonist ivuxolimab. These receptors were obtained from an adult with an advanced solid tumor such as melanoma, head and neck, liver or kidney cancer.

The table lists this clone with a few counts. The chain combines TRBV27 with TRBJ2-7; TRBD1 is a possible D gene (5 bases). The germline gives CDR1 MNHEY, CDR2 SMNVEV (reference sequence). The CDR3 runs to 14 residues. V shed 3 bases and J shed 6 bases, with 15 bases lying between them. CDR3 loop: CASSFVQGLGEQYF. The CDR3 nucleotides read TGTGCCAGCAGTTTCGTGCAGGGCTTGGGCGAGCAGTACTTC.

DNA of the CDR3: TGTGCCAGCAGGGGCTACCAACCGAAAGAGACCCAGTACTTC. It translates to CASRGYQPKETQYF. J is TRBJ2-5 and V is TRBV28; no definite D call. Trimming cost V 6 bases and J 3 bases, with 14 bases left between them. This CDR3 contains 14 residues. Germline V gives CDR1 MDHEN, CDR2 SYDVKM.

The count of this clone is one. The chain employs TRBV7-2 and TRBJ2-7; the D gene is possibly TRBD2 (7 bases). Trimming shortened V by 5 bases and J by 4 bases, and 18 bases separated the two germline ends. This CDR3 is built from 15 residues. Looked up from germline, CDR1 is SGHTA and CDR2 is FQGNSA. This CDR3 is CASSPGSGGPYEQYF. For the CDR3, the DNA is TGTGCCAGCAGCCCAGGATCGGGGGGCCCGTACGAGCAGTACTTC.

The genes are TRBV19 and TRBJ2-3; D might be TRBD1 (5 bases). Germline assignment: CDR1 LNHDA and CDR2 SQIVND (reference sequence). This CDR3 region has 14 residues. V lost 5 bases, J lost 2 bases, and 11 bases lay in between. CDR3 nucleotides: TGTGCCAGTAGTCCAAGACAGTCCACAGATACGCAGTATTTT. Protein: CASSPRQSTDTQYF. Using reference TRBV19 and TRBJ2-3 for the parts outside the CDR3, the full variable domain is DGGITQSPKYLFRKEGQNVTLSCEQNLNHDAMYWYRQDPGQGLRLIYYSQIVNDFQKGDIAEGYSVSREKKESFPLTVTSAQKNPTAFYLCASSPRQSTDTQYFGPGTRLTVL.

The V and J genes are TRBV7-9 and TRBJ1-4; tentatively, D is TRBD1 (6 bases). Trimming pared 5 bases from V and 0 bases from J, leaving 10 bases between. This CDR3 has 15 amino acids. Germline CDR1 is SEHNR and CDR2 is FQNEAQ (reference sequence). In DNA, the CDR3 is TGTGCCAGCAGCAAAGGGACACCAACTAATGAAAAACTGTTTTTT. Encoded protein: CASSKGTPTNEKLFF.

This clone was observed a single time. The gene calls are TRBV5-1 and TRBJ2-5; 11 bases align to TRBD1. With the DNA end fitting TRBJ2-7 better, the J assignment may be wrong. Germline V gives CDR1 SGHRS, CDR2 YFSETQ. The CDR3 is 15 amino acids. CDR3: CASRPGTGGFYEQYF. CDR3 coding DNA: TGCGCCAGCAGACCCGGGACAGGGGGATTTTACGAGCAGTACTTC.

V gene TRBV6-5 combines with J gene TRBJ2-7; 8 bases map to TRBD1. V shed 1 base and J 0 bases; nucleotides not matched to a gene: 5. Germline CDR1 is MNHEY and CDR2 is SVGAGI. CDR3 length equals 16 residues. The CDR3 DNA is TGTGCCAGCAGTTACTATGGGACAGGACCCTCCTACGAGCAGTACTTC. Its translation is CASSYYGTGPSYEQYF.

The chain has TRBV2 and TRBJ1-2; D not resolved. In germline, CDR1 is SNHLY, CDR2 FYNNEI. Between the trimmed V and J ends, which lost 6 bases and 7 bases, there was a span of 18 bases. CDR3 length equals 14 residues. The chain's CDR3 is CASRYSWGPGGYTF. CDR3 nucleotides: TGTGCCAGCAGATATTCTTGGGGTCCCGGTGGCTACACCTTC. Full variable domain (rest looked up from reference TRBV2 and TRBJ1-2): EPEVTQTPSHQVTQMGQEVILRCVPISNHLYFYWYRQILGQKVEFLVSFYNNEISEKSEIFDDQFSVERPDGSNFTLKIRSTKLEDSAMYFCASRYSWGPGGYTFGSGTRLTVV.

The chain uses TRBV5-1 and TRBJ2-1; 9 nucleotides match TRBD1. This CDR3 is built from 16 residues. Germline trimming cut 0 bases from V and 6 bases from J; bases unmatched to any gene: 7. Germline CDR1 is SGHRS and CDR2 is YFSETQ. Here the CDR3 DNA reads TGCGCCAGCAGCTTGGAAGGACAGGGGACTTTCAATGAGCAGTTCTTC. Its translation is CASSLEGQGTFNEQFF.

The chain uses TRBV6-5 and TRBJ1-5; D may be TRBD1 (6 bases). Germline V CDR1 and CDR2: MNHEY, SVGAGI. The CDR3 loop spans 15 amino acids. V was pared by 4 bases and J by 0 bases, with 10 bases between. The DNA for the CDR3 is TGTGCCAGCAGTTCGGACAGAAATAGCAATCAGCCCCAGCATTTT. Protein: CASSSDRNSNQPQHF.

On this clone itself: The junction departs from germline at one end; a sequencing error may be responsible. V gene TRBV15 combines with J gene TRBJ2-5, with D tentatively TRBD1 or TRBD2 (5 bases each). There are 14 residues in the CDR3. Per the germline V gene, CDR1 is LNHNV and CDR2 is YYDKDF (reference sequence). In nucleotides, the CDR3 is TGTGCCGCCAGCATGAAGGGGAGTGAAGAGACCCAGTACTTC. This sequence encodes CAASMKGSEETQYF.

This rearrangement joins TRBV7-3 to TRBJ2-7; TRBD2 agrees at 8 bases. This CDR3 has 15 amino acids. Germline V gene data show CDR1 as SGHTA and CDR2 as FQGTGA. V lost 2 bases, J lost 0 bases, and 3 bases stayed unmatched. The DNA for the CDR3 is TGTGCCAGCAGCTTAGAGCGGGGGCCCTCCTACGAGCAGTACTTC. Protein product: CASSLERGPSYEQYF.